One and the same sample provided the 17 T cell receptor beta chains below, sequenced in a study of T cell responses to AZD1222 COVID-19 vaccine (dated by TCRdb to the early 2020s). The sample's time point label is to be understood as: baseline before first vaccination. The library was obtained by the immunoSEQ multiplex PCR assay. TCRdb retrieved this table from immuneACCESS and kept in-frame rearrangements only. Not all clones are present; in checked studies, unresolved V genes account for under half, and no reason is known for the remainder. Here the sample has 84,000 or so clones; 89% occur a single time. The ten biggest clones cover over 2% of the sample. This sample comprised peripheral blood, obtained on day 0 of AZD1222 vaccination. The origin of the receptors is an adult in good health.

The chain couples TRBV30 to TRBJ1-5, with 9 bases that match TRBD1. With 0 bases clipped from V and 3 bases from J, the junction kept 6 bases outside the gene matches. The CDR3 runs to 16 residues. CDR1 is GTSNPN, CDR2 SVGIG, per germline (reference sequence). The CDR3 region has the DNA TGTGCCTGGAGTGTGGGGACAGGGCTTATCAATCAGCCCCAGCATTTT. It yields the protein CAWSVGTGLINQPQHF.

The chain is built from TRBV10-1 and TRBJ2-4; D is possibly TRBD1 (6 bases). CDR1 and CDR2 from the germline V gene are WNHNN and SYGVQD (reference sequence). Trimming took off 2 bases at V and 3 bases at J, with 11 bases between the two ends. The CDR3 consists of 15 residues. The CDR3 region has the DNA TGCGCCAGCAGTGAGGGGGGCTCGGGCAAAAACATTCAGTACTTC. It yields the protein CASSEGGSGKNIQYF.

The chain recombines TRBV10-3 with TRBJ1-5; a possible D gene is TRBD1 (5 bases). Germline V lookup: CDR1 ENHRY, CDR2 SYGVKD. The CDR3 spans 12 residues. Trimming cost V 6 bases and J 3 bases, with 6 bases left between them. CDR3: CAIRGDNQPQHF. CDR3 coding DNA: TGTGCCATCAGGGGGGACAATCAGCCCCAGCATTTT.

The CDR3 DNA follows: TGTGCCAGCAGTTTAAATGAGAGGGGCTATGGCTACACCTTC. Its translation: CASSLNERGYGYTF. This chain links TRBV28 with TRBJ1-2; D might be TRBD1 (5 bases). V lost 2 bases and J 4 bases, leaving 11 bases between the germline ends. Germline values: CDR1 MDHEN, CDR2 SYDVKM. There are 14 residues in the CDR3.

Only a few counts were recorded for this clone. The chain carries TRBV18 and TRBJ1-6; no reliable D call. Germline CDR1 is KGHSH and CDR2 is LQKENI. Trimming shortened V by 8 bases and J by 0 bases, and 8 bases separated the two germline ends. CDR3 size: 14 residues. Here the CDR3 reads CASRVSSYNSPLHF. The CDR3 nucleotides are TGTGCCAGCCGCGTGAGCTCCTATAATTCACCCCTCCACTTT.

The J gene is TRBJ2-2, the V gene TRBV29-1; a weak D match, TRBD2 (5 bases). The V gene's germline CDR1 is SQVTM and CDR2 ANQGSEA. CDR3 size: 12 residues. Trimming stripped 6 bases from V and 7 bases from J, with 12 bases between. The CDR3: CSVGRDVGELFF. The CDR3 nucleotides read TGCAGCGTCGGACGGGATGTCGGGGAGCTGTTTTTT.

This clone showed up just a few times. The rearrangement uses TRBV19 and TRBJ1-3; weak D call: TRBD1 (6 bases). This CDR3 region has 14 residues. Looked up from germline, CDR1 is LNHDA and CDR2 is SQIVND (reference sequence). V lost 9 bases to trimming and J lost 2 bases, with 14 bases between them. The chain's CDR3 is CASIGGLAGNTIYF. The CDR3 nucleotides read TGTGCCAGCATAGGGGGACTCGCTGGAAACACCATATATTTT.

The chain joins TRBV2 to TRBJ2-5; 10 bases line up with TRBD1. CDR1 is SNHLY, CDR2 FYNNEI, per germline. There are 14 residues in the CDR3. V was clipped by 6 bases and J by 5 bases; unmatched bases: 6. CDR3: CASRRTGGRETQYF. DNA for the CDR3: TGTGCCAGCAGAAGGACAGGGGGACGTGAGACCCAGTACTTC.

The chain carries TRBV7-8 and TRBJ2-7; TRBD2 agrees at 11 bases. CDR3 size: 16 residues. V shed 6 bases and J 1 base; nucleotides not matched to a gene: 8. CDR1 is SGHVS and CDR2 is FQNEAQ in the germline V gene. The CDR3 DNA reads TGTGCCAGCAGACCGGAACTAGCGGGAGAATCCTACGAGCAGTACTTC. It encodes CASRPELAGESYEQYF. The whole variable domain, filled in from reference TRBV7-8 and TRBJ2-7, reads GAGVSQSPRYKVAKRGQDVALRCDPISGHVSLFWYQQALGQGPEFLTYFQNEAQLDKSGLPSDRFFAERPEGSVSTLKIQRTQQEDSAVYLCASRPELAGESYEQYFGPGTRLTVT.

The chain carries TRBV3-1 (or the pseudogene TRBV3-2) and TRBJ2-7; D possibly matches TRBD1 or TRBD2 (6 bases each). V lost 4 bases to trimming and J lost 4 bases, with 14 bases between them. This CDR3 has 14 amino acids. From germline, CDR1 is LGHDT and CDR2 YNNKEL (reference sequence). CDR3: CASSPRDTPYEQYF. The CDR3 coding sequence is TGTGCCAGCAGCCCGCGGGACACCCCTTACGAGCAGTACTTC.

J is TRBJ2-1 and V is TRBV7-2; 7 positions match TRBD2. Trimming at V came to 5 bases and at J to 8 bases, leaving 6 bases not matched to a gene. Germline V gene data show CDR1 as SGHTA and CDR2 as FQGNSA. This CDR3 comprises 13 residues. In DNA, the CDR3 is TGTGCCAGCAGCGGTAGCGGGTCGGATGAGCAGTTCTTC. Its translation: CASSGSGSDEQFF.

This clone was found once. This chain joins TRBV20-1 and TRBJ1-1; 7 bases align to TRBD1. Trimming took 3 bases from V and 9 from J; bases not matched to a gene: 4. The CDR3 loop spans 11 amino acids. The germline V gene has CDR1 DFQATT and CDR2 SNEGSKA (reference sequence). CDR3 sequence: CSASTGVQAFF. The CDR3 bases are TGCAGTGCTAGCACAGGGGTTCAAGCTTTCTTT.

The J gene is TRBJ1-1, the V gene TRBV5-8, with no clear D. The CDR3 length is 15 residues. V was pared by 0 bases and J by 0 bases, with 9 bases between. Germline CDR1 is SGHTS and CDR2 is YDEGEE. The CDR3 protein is CASSLAATLNTEAFF. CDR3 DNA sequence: TGTGCCAGCAGCTTGGCCGCGACCCTGAACACTGAAGCTTTCTTT.

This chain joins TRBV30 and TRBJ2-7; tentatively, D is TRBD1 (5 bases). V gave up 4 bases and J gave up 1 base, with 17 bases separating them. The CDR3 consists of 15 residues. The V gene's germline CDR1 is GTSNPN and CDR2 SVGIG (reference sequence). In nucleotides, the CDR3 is TGTGCCTGGAATCGCCCCGGGCAGGGATCCTACGAGCAGTACTTC. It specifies CAWNRPGQGSYEQYF.

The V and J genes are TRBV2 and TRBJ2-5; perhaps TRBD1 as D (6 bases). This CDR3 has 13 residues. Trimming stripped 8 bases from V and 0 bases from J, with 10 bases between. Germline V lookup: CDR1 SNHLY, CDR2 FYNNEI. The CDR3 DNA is TGTGCCAGCGAAGGGACACACCAAGAGACCCAGTACTTC. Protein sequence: CASEGTHQETQYF.

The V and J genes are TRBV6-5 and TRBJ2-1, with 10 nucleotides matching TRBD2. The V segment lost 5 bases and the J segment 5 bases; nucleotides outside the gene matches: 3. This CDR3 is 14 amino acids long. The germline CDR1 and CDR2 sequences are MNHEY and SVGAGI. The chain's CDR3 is CASSKSGRDNEQFF. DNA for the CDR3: TGTGCCAGCAGTAAGAGCGGGAGGGACAATGAGCAGTTCTTC.

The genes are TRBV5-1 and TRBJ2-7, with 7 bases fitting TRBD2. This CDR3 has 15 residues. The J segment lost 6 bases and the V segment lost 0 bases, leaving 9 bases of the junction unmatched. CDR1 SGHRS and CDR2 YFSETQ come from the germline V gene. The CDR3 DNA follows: TGCGCCAGCAGCTTGGCCCGGGGATTAGCGGGCGAGCAGTACTTC. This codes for CASSLARGLAGEQYF.